This T cell receptor beta chain was recorded in a study of tumor and adjacent non-tumor tissue in lung cancer. Study-level findings and limits: In normal lung, the top 100 clones were significantly more dominant than in tumor.

Trimming removed 0 bases at V and 5 bases at J, with 13 bases between. The CDR3 has 15 residues. Germline CDR1 reads SEHNR; CDR2 reads FQNEAQ (reference sequence). A modified ARM-PCR protocol with three rounds of nested PCR amplified TCRbeta. From the multiplex PCR reads, TCRdb called clonotypes with MiXCR, one entry per CDR3 protein. The data contain fewer than 150,000 distinct CDR3 sequences, approximately 66% of them singletons. RNA was extracted from bulk tissue without any cell sorting. This clonotype was observed a few times. Antigen specificity is unknown. This sequence was found in a man aged 55 to 70 with small cell lung cancer. The chain couples TRBV7-9 to TRBJ2-5; weak D call: TRBD1 (5 bases). The sequenced sample consisted of lung tumor tissue. This chain's CDR3 is CASSLAIAGLETQYF. For the CDR3, the DNA is TGTGCCAGCAGCTTAGCTATTGCAGGGTTGGAGACCCAGTACTTC. Full variable domain (rest looked up from reference TRBV7-9 and TRBJ2-5): DTGVSQNPRHKITKRGQNVTFRCDPISEHNRLYWYRQTLGQGPEFLTYFQNEAQLEKSRLLSDRFSAERPKGSFSTLEIQRTEQGDSAMYLCASSLAIAGLETQYFGPGTRLLVL.